One and the same sample provided the 5 T cell receptor beta chains below, sequenced in a study of T cells in Graves' hyperthyroidism and ophthalmopathy. Amplification of TCR beta CDR3 regions used RNA as the template. TCR CDR3 regions were first amplified by RT-PCR with HTBI primers. TCRdb fed the multiplex PCR reads into MiXCR, producing one record per CDR3 protein. The data show 550,000 to 600,000 distinct CDR3 sequences, around 46% seen once. The sample consisted of peripheral blood or thyroid tissue (not recorded which). These receptors were obtained from an adult woman with Graves' disease, either hyperthyroidism or ophthalmopathy (not recorded which).

The chain uses TRBV2 and TRBJ1-1; D gene ambiguous. V lost 8 bases and J lost 1, with 8 bases in between. This CDR3 spans 12 amino acids. Looked up from germline, CDR1 is SNHLY and CDR2 is FYNNEI. The CDR3 loop is CASHTPNTEAFF. In DNA, the CDR3 is TGTGCCAGCCATACACCGAACACTGAAGCTTTCTTT.

There are many counts of this clonotype. This chain connects TRBV20-1 to TRBJ2-7; 9 bases agree with TRBD2. The CDR3 spans 13 residues. With 6 bases clipped from V and 4 bases from J, the junction kept 7 bases outside the gene matches. CDR1 is DFQATT, CDR2 SNEGSKA, per germline (reference sequence). CDR3: CSATPSGAYEQYF. Written as DNA, the CDR3 is TGCAGTGCGACTCCTAGCGGGGCTTACGAGCAGTACTTC.

This clonotype showed up just once. This chain uses TRBV24-1 with TRBJ1-5, with D tentatively TRBD1 (6 bases). Trimming cost V 3 bases and J 6 bases, with 8 bases left between them. The CDR3 has 13 residues. Germline CDR1 and CDR2: KGHDR and SFDVKD. The CDR3 bases are TGTGCCACCAGTGATCTCAGGGGTCAGCCCCAGCATTTT. Its protein is CATSDLRGQPQHF.

The rearrangement links TRBV7-9 to TRBJ1-2; 8 bases are shared with TRBD1. The trim removed 4 bases at V and 4 bases at J, leaving 5 bases unmatched. The germline V gene encodes CDR1 SEHNR and CDR2 FQNEAQ (reference sequence). The CDR3 extends over 14 amino acids. The CDR3 DNA reads as TGTGCCAGCAGCTCGACAGGGGCTTCCTATGGCTACACCTTC. This sequence encodes CASSSTGASYGYTF.

V is TRBV9 and J is TRBJ2-2; D tentatively reads TRBD1 or TRBD2 (5 bases each). The CDR3 spans 15 residues. Deletions cut 4 bases from V and 7 bases from J, with 17 bases between. The germline gives CDR1 SGDLS, CDR2 YYNGEE. CDR3 sequence: CASSLAWGSGGELFF. As DNA, the CDR3 is TGTGCCAGCAGCTTGGCGTGGGGGTCTGGCGGGGAGCTGTTTTTT.